This T cell receptor beta chain was captured by sequencing in a study of CD8+ T cells in alopecia areata. Study results and caveats: Shared TCR sequences were less clear between patients than in mice, possibly partly from HLA diversity.

The pooled cutaneous lymph node cells were sorted using several markers (CD4, CD8alpha, NKG2D, NKG2ACE and others). RNA was isolated and reverse transcribed to cDNA, the sequencing template. Sequencing used immunoSEQ multiplex PCR; TCRdb keeps in-frame clones, though not all of them. Observed in the sample are roughly 260,000 clones, none of them singletons. Trimming left V 1 base short and J 3 bases short, with 9 bases between. CDR3 length: 14 residues. Germline V CDR1 and CDR2: NNHNN, SYGAGS (reference sequence). This clone was seen only a few times. Its target is not known. Gene names refer to mouse genes. Read coverage stops 4 residues before the CDR3 terminus; the germline J gene supplies the remainder.

The chain has TRBV13-2 and TRBJ2-3; D is unresolved. The TCR sequence derives from a C3H/HeJ mouse with alopecia areata. Mouse strain MHC haplotype: H2-k. Sequencing input: CD4+ T cells sorted from a lymph node. CDR3 residues: CASGDPRRAETLYF. The DNA read from the CDR3 is TGTGCCAGCGGTGATCCCAGGCGAGCAGAA.